The clone carrying this T cell receptor (beta chain) came up a few times. This entry comes from a study of T cell changes during pregnancy in multiple sclerosis. With V trimmed by 6 bases and J by 3 bases, 12 bases remained unmatched. This CDR3 comprises 16 residues. Looked up from germline, CDR1 is SGHNT and CDR2 is YYREEE (reference sequence). TCRdb's table, derived via immunoSEQ multiplex PCR, lists solely in-frame clones and lacks some. Of tens of thousands of clones in the sample, just over 90% were seen once. The clonotype comes from a female donor with multiple sclerosis, enrolled in a pregnancy study. The chain links TRBV5-4 to TRBJ2-3, with TRBD1 matching over 8 bases. The material sequenced was CD4+ T cells from peripheral blood mononuclear cells, taken before pregnancy. The CDR3 loop reads CASTRGQGAETDTQYF. In nucleotides, the CDR3 is TGTGCCAGCACCCGGGGGCAGGGGGCGGAAACAGATACGCAGTATTTT.